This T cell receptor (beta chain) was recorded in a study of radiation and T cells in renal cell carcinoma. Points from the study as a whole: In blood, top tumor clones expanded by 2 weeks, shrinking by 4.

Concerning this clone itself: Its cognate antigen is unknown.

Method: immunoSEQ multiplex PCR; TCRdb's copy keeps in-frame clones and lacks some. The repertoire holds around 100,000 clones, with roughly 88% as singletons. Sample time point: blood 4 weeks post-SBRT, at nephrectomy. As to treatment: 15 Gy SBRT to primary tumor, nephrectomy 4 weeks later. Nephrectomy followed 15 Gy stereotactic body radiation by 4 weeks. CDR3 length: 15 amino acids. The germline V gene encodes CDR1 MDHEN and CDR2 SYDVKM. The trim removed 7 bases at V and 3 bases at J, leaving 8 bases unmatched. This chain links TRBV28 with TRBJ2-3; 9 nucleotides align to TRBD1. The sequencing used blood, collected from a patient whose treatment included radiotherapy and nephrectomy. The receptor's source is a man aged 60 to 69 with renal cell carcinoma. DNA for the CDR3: TGTGCCAGCAACCCGGGACAGGGCTGGACAGATACGCAGTATTTT. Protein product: CASNPGQGWTDTQYF.